This T cell receptor (beta chain) was documented in a study of high-grade serous ovarian cancer treatment subgroups. The wider study: Each sample yielded on average around 7,300 unique TCR beta rearrangements from about 15,000 reads. Study conclusions and caveats: Repertoire similarity ranged about 0.11 to 0.79 between tumors of one patient.

As to this clone: Antigen unknown.

The repertoire was sequenced with immunoSEQ multiplex PCR; TCRdb's copy has only in-frame clones and lacks some. The repertoire holds 1,500 to 2,000 clones, with approximately 70% as singletons. CDR3 size: 13 residues. Trimming took 4 bases from V and 7 from J, leaving 14 bases between them. CDR1 SGHDT and CDR2 YYEEEE come from the germline V gene. Tumor tissue was taken before any definitive surgery or chemotherapy was given. The source is a human donor with high-grade serous ovarian cancer. Source material: tumor tissue. The chain uses TRBV5-6 and TRBJ1-1; D might be TRBD1 (5 bases). DNA of the CDR3: TGTGCCAGCAGCCGAAGAGGGACGGTTGAAGCTTTCTTT. Protein: CASSRRGTVEAFF.